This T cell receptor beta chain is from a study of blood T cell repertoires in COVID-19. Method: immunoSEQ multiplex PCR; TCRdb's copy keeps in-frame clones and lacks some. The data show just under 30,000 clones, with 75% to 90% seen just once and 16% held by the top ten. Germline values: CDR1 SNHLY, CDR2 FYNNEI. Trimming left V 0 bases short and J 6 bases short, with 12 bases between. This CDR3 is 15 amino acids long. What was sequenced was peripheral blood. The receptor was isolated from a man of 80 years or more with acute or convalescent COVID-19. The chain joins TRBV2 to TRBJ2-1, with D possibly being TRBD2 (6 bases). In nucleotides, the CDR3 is TGTGCCAGCAGTGAAGCGCTCGGAGGGGTCAATGAGCAGTTCTTC. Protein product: CASSEALGGVNEQFF.